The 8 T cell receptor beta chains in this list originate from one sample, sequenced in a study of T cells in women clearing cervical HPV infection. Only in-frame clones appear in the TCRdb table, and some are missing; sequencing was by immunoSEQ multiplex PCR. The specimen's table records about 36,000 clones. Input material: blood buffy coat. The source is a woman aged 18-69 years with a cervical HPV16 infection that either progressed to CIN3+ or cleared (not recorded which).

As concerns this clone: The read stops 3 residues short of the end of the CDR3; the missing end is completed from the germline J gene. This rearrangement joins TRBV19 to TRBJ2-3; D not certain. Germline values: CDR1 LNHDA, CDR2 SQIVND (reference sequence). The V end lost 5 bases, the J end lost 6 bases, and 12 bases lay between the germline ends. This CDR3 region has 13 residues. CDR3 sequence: CASSQMNPDTQYF. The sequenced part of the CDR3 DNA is TGTGCCAGTAGTCAGATGAACCCTGATACG.

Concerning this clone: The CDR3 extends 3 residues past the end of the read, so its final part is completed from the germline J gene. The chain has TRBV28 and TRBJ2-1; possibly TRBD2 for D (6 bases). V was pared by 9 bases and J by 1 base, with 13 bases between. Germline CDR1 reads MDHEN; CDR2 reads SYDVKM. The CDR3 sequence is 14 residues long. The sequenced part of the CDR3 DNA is TGTGCCAGTGGATTAGCGGTGTCCTACAATGAG. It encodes CASGLAVSYNE. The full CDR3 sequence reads CASGLAVSYNEQFF.

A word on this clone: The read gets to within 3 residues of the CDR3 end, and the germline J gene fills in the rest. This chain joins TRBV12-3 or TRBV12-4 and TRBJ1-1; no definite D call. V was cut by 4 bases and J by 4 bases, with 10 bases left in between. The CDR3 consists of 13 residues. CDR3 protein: CASSSRGFTEAFF. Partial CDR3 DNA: TGTGCCAGCAGTTCTCGAGGGTTCACTGAA.

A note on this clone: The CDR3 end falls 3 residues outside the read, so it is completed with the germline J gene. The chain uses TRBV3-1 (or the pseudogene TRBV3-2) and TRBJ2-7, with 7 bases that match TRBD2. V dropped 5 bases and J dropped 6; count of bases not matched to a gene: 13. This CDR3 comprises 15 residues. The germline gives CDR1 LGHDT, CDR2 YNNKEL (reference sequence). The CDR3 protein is CASSARLASPIEQYF. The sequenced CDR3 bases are TGTGCCAGCAGCGCCAGACTAGCCTCACCCATCGAG.

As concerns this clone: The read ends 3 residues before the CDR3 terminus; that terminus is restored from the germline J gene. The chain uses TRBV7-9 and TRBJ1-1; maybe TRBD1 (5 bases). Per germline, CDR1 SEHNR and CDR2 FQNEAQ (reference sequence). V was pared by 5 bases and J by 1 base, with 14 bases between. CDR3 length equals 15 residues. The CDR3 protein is CASSQGVGRNTEAFF. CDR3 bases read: TGTGCCAGCAGCCAAGGGGTGGGGCGGAACACTGAA. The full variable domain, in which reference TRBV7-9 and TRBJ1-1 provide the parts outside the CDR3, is DTGVSQNPRHKITKRGQNVTFRCDPISEHNRLYWYRQTLGQGPEFLTYFQNEAQLEKSRLLSDRFSAERPKGSFSTLEIQRTEQGDSAMYLCASSQGVGRNTEAFFGQGTRLTVV.

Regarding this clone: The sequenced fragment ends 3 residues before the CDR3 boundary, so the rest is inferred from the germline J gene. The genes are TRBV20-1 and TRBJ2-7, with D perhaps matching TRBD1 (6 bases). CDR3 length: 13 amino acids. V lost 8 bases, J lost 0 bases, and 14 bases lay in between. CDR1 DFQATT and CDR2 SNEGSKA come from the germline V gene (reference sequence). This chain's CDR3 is CSFRDTFSYEQYF. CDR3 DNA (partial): TGCAGTTTTCGGGACACTTTCTCCTACGAG.

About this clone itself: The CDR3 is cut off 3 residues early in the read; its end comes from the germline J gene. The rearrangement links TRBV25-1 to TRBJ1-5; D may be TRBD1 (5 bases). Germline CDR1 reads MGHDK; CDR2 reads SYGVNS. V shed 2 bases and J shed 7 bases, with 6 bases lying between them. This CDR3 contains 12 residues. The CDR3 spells CASSEEGQPQHF. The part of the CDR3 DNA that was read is TGTGCCAGCAGTGAAGAGGGGCAGCCC.

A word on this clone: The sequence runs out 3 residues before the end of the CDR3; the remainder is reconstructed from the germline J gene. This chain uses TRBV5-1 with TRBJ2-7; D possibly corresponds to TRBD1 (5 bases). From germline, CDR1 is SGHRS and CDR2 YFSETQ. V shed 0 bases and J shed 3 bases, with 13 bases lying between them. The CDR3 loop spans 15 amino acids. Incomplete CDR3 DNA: TGCGCCAGCAGCTTGGACAGGCCTGGCCGCTACGAG. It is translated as CASSLDRPGRYE. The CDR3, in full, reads CASSLDRPGRYEQYF.